This entry describes one T cell receptor (beta chain). Its antigen is not identified. The data belong to a study of shared clonotypes between healthy human individuals. General study points: Compared with clonotypes that all four donors shared, non-shared clonotypes had lower generation probabilities. Naive subsets, compared against memory subsets, generally had larger estimated richness values. Sorted-subset samples were not fully sequenced, rarefaction indicated. Around 5.4% of naive CD4 clonotypes were common to a handful of donors.

Using immunoSEQ multiplex PCR, the repertoire was profiled, and TCRdb retains in-frame clones only, with some absent. The sample contains some 2,500,000 clones, 92% of which appear only once. The CDR3 loop spans 13 amino acids. The V gene's germline CDR1 is MDHEN and CDR2 SYDVKM. V shed 6 bases, J shed 4 bases, and the junction held 5 bases outside the gene matches. This sequence was found in a man between 18 and 29 years old in good health. Some clones in this sample may be carry-over from other donors' samples. Sequencing was performed on naive CD4+ T cells from PBMCs. Regarding subset: CD45RA+ positively selected. The chain is built from TRBV28 and TRBJ2-7; 8 positions match TRBD2. CDR3 nucleotide sequence: TGTGCCAGCAGCAGGACTAGCTATTACGAGCAGTACTTC. Its translation: CASSRTSYYEQYF.